A single sample is the source of the 5 T cell receptor beta chains below, sequenced in a study of CXCR3-negative and CXCR3-positive naive CD8 T cells (dated by TCRdb to between 2018 and 2020). TCRdb shows the sequencer as NextSeq 550. The Human TCR Profiling Kit (MiLaboratory) was used to make UMI-labeled 5' RACE TRB cDNA libraries. The reads, reprocessed by TCRdb, yield one row per CDR3 protein sequence and no DNA. The sample has about 56,000 distinct CDR3 sequences on record. Of the sample, around 20% is held by the ten largest clones. Material for sequencing was memory CD8+ T cells from blood. This specimen's cell subset or site label, per the study, means: conventional CD8+ memory T cells (TMEM), sorted as controls. These receptors all stem from a human donor in good health. Some clones in this sample may be carry-over from other donors' samples.

The chain has TRBV6-6 and TRBJ2-2; without DNA, the TCRdb call of TRBD1 cannot be checked. CDR3 length: 13 residues. Germline CDR1 reads MNHNY; CDR2 reads SVGAGI (reference sequence). CDR3 sequence reads: CASTNRVTGELFF.

The chain recombines TRBV20-1 with TRBJ2-1; TCRdb proposes TRBD2, but this gene call is untestable without DNA. Looked up from germline, CDR1 is DFQATT and CDR2 is SNEGSKA (reference sequence). The CDR3 contains 13 residues. The CDR3 here is CSAPPTDGSEQFF.

The rearrangement links TRBV29-1 to TRBJ2-7; no DNA is available, so the TRBD1 call from TCRdb remains unchecked. This CDR3 is 12 amino acids long. Germline lookup yields CDR1 SQVTM and CDR2 ANQGSEA. The CDR3 spells CSSRDSSYEQYF.

The chain recombines TRBV29-1 with TRBJ2-5; TCRdb proposes TRBD2, but this gene call is untestable without DNA. CDR3 length equals 13 residues. Per the germline V gene, CDR1 is SQVTM and CDR2 is ANQGSEA. This chain's CDR3 is CSVEEGSGETQYF.

The gene calls are TRBV13 and TRBJ1-1; the D call of TRBD1 rests on TCRdb alone, since no DNA is present to check it. CDR3 length equals 13 residues. Germline CDR1 is PRHDT and CDR2 is FYEKMQ (reference sequence). The CDR3 reads CASSPQGTNEAFF.